Listed below are T cell receptor beta chains from one sample, sequenced in a study of blood T cell repertoires in COVID-19. Measured with immunoSEQ multiplex PCR; TCRdb has only the in-frame clones, and not every one. This sample has 60,000 to 90,000 clones, with less than 90% found just once. Source material: peripheral blood. The receptor source for this set is a human donor in a cohort sampled during active COVID-19. Both conserved end residues are part of each CDR3. D genes are given only for firm matches. Rows give clone size only sometimes, using once, few, many, or a class for an expanded clone.

d_call j_call clone_size v_call cdr3_nt cdr3_aa
NA TRBJ2-1 NA TRBV9 TGTGCCAGCAGCGTAGGGGGGGACCAATACAATGAGCAGTTCTTC CASSVGGDQYNEQFF
TRBD1 TRBJ1-6 NA TRBV5-6 TGTGCCAGCAGCTTGTGGACAGGGGTCAATTCACCCCTCCACTTT CASSLWTGVNSPLHF
TRBD2 TRBJ2-3 NA TRBV6-5 TGTGCCAGCGTCAGTCGGGAGGCGGATACGCAGTATTTT CASVSREADTQYF
TRBD2 TRBJ2-2 once TRBV25-1 TGTGCCAGCAGTGACACAGGACTAGCGGGGAACACCGGGGAGCTGTTTTTT CASSDTGLAGNTGELFF
TRBD2 TRBJ2-1 NA TRBV6-5 TGTGCCAGCAGGGGACTAGCGGGGGGCCAGGATGAGCAGTTCTTC CASRGLAGGQDEQFF
TRBD2 TRBJ2-2 NA TRBV5-4 TGTGCCAGCAGCTTTGGACTAGCGGGAAACACCGGGGAGCTGTTTTTT CASSFGLAGNTGELFF
TRBD1 TRBJ2-1 NA TRBV7-2 TGTGCCAGCAGCTTAAGAGGGACAGGCGTTTACAATGAGCAGTTCTTC CASSLRGTGVYNEQFF
NA TRBJ2-1 NA TRBV14 TGTGCCAGCAGCCAACTTGACTACAACAATGAGCAGTTCTTC CASSQLDYNNEQFF
NA TRBJ2-5 NA TRBV7-7 TGTGCCAGCAGCTCCACGGGGGAGACCCAGTACTTC CASSSTGETQYF
TRBD1 TRBJ2-1 few TRBV11-2 TGTGCCAGCAGCTTAGGACAGGGGATCGTAAATGAGCAGTTCTTC CASSLGQGIVNEQFF
TRBD1 TRBJ2-1 NA TRBV7-3 TGTGCCAGCAGCTCCCCCGGGACAGGGGGCGTAGATGAGCAGTTCTTC CASSSPGTGGVDEQFF
NA TRBJ1-1 NA TRBV7-9 TGTGCCAGCAGCTTACCATTGAGCACTGAAGCTTTCTTT CASSLPLSTEAFF
TRBD2 TRBJ2-2 NA TRBV9 TGTGCCAGCAGCGCTATCCTAGCGGACACCGGGGAGCTGTTTTTT CASSAILADTGELFF
NA TRBJ1-4 NA TRBV6-7 TGTGCCAGCAGTTATTCTTCGAGTGAAAAACTGTTTTTT CASSYSSSEKLFF
TRBD1 TRBJ2-7 NA TRBV5-4 TGTGCCAGCAGCGTAACCGGGACAGGCTCCTACGAGCAGTACTTC CASSVTGTGSYEQYF
TRBD2 TRBJ2-3 NA TRBV7-2 TGTGCCAGCAGCTTAGCGGGACTAGGGACGTCGAATACGCAGTATTTT CASSLAGLGTSNTQYF
NA TRBJ1-2 NA TRBV4-2 TGTGCCAGCAGATACAGCCTTGGGAGAGAGGACTATGGCTACACCTTC CASRYSLGREDYGYTF
NA TRBJ2-1 NA TRBV24-1 TGTGCCACCAGTGATTTTGAGCAGGCCTTTTCTGTACGTGAGCAGTTCTTC CATSDFEQAFSVREQFF
TRBD1 TRBJ2-7 NA TRBV5-6 TGTGCCAGCAGCCGGGGACAGGTGAGGCCCTACGAGCAGTACTTC CASSRGQVRPYEQYF
NA TRBJ2-2 once TRBV18 TGTGCCAGCTCACCACGAGCTCCACCGGCCGGGGAGCTGTTTTTT CASSPRAPPAGELFF
TRBD1 TRBJ2-7 NA TRBV19 TGTGCCAGTAGTATCCGGGACAGACCCCCCTACGAGCAGTACTTC CASSIRDRPPYEQYF
TRBD2 TRBJ2-1 NA TRBV4-2 TGTGCCAGCAGCCAAGTCCGGGCGGGAGGTACGGATGAGCAGTTCTTC CASSQVRAGGTDEQFF
TRBD1 TRBJ2-1 NA TRBV11-3 TGTGCCAGCAGCTTAGGACGGTATGGACAGGGGGCATGGGATGAGCAGTTCTTC CASSLGRYGQGAWDEQFF
NA TRBJ2-7 NA TRBV3-1/TRBV3-2 TGTGCCAGCAGCCCCCCCCCTGAGCAGGGTTACGAGCAGTACTTC CASSPPPEQGYEQYF
NA TRBJ1-5 few TRBV3-1/TRBV3-2 TGTGCCAGCAGCCAAGATAGTGGCGGGGTACGGTGGAGAGATCAGCCCCAGCATTTT CASSQDSGGVRWRDQPQHF
TRBD2 TRBJ2-3 NA TRBV2 TGTGCCACCCTCCCACTAGCGGGCAACACAGATACGCAGTATTTT CATLPLAGNTDTQYF
NA TRBJ2-5 NA TRBV5-1 TGCGCCAGCAGCTTGGGGAGGCCCATGGGGAGAGAGACCCAGTACTTC CASSLGRPMGRETQYF